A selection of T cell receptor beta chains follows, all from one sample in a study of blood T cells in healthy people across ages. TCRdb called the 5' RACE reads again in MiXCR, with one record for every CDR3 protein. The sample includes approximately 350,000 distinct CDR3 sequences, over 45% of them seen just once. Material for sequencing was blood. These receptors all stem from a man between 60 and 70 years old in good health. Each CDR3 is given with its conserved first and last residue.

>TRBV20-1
CSATMGSGGLQETQFF
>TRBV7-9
CALADLGDTQYF
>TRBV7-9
CASRPGVGYNEQFF
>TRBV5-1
CASSLGADLGEQYF
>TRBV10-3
CAISEASSTDTQYF
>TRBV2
CASSQAAWSEQYF
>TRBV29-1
CSVTVGYGYTF
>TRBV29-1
CSVSETGSSPLHF
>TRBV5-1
CASSLERRATDTQYF
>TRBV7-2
CASSPRLAGGSMGQETQYF
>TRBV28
CASSLSDSGQYF
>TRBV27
CASSSRRQGNYEQYF
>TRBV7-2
CASSADRGRDEQYF
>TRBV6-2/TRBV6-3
CASSGDRGLETQYF
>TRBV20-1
CSASKGSGPTYEQYF
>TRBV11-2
CASSSSRETQYF
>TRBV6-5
CASSYHGLAGGNEQFF
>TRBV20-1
CSARRTSGRAPYEQYF
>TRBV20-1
CSARDGTGGWAQHF
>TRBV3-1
CASSQDLKAGGQYF
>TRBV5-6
CASSFSPYTGVGGYTF
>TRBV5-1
CASSRVPDTEAFF
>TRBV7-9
CASSLDRAKGFADTQYF
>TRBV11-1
CASSPVAGTLYEQYF
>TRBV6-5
CASSYDRSAKNIQYF
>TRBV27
CASSSITGSGGRTDTQYF
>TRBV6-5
CASSPGSYNEQFF
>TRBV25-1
CASSRASVTDTQYF
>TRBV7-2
CASSLGPLPYEQYF
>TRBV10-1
CASSGAGRPTDTQYF
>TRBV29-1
CSVVRTSGILEQFF
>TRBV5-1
CASSRDPGLYNEQFF
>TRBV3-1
CASSLGYWETQYF
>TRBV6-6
CASSYRERGTDTQYF
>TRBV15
CAASEGGRVTYEQYF
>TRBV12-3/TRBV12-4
CASSQHRSYNEQFF
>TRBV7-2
CASSTQGGGVYEQYF
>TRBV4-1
CASSQDPQRYEQYF
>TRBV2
CASSGRKETQYF
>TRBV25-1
CASTRGYEQYF
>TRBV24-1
CATSDASAGTPQYF
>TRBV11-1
CASSLALLAGGIGTDTQYF
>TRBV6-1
CASSEAEGSEKLFF
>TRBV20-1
CSARDPGRGDTQYF
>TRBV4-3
CASSQASGTGANYGYTF
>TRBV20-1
CSAREMTAPYEQYF
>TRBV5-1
CASRKDRRGETQYF
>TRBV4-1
CASSYPGQTYEQYF
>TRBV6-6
CASSLRGGLTTDTQYF
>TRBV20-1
CSAGTDRKQFF
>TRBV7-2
CASSSQAPPTDTQYF